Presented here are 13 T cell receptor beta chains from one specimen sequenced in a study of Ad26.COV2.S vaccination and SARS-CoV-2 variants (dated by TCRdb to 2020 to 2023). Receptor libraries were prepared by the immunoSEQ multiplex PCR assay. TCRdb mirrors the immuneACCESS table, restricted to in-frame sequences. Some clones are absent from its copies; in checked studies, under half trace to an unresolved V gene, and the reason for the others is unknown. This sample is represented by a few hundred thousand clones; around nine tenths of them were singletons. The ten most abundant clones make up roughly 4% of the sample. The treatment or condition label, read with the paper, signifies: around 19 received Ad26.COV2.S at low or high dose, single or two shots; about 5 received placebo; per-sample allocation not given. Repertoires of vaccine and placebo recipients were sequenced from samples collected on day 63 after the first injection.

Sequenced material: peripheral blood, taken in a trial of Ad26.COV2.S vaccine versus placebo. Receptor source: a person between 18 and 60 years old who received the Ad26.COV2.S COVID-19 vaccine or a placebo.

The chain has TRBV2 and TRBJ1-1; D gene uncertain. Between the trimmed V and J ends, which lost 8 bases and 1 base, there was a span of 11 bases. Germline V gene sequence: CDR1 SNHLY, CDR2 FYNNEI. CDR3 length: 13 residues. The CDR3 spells CASPRVPNTEAFF. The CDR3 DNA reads TGTGCCAGCCCTCGGGTGCCGAACACTGAAGCTTTCTTT.

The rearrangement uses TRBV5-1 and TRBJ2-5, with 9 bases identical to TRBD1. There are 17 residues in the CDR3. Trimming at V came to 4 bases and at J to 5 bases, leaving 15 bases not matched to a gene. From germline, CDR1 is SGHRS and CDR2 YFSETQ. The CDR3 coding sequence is TGCGCCAGCAGCCCCCGGACGGGACAGGGAATGGGGGAGACCCAGTACTTC. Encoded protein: CASSPRTGQGMGETQYF. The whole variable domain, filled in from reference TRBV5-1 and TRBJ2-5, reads KAGVTQTPRYLIKTRGQQVTLSCSPISGHRSVSWYQQTPGQGLQFLFEYFSETQRNKGNFPGRFSGRQFSNSRSEMNVSTLELGDSALYLCASSPRTGQGMGETQYFGPGTRLLVL.

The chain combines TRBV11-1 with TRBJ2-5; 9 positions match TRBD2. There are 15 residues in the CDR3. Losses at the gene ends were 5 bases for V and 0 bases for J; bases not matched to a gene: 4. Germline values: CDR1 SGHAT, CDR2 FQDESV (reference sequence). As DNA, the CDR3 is TGTGCCAGCAGCCGGACTAGCGCGAACCAAGAGACCCAGTACTTC. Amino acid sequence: CASSRTSANQETQYF.

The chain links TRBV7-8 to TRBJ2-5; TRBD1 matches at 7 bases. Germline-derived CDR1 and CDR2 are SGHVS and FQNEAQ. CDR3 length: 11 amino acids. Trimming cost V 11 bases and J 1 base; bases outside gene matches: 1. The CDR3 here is CAGDSQETQYF. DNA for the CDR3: TGTGCCGGGGACAGCCAAGAGACCCAGTACTTC.

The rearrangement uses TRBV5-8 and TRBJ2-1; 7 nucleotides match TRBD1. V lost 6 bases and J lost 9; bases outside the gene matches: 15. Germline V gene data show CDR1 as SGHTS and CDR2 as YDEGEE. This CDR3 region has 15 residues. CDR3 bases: TGTGCCAGCAAGGACCGGGACAGTCCTTCGCGTGAGCAGTTCTTC. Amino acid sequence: CASKDRDSPSREQFF. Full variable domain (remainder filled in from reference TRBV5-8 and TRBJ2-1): EAGVTQSPTHLIKTRGQQATLRCSPISGHTSVYWYQQALGLGLQFLLWYDEGEERNRGNFPPRFSGRQFPNYSSELNVNALELEDSALYLCASKDRDSPSREQFFGPGTRLTVL.

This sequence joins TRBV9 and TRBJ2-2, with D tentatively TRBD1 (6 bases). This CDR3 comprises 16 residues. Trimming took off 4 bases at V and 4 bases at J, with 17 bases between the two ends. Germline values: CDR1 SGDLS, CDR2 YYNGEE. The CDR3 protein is CASSLPSGAGTGELFF. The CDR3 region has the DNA TGTGCCAGCAGCCTTCCATCAGGGGCGGGCACCGGGGAGCTGTTTTTT.

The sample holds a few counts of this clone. As DNA, the CDR3 is TGTGCCAGCAGTACGGGGACATTTGGCTACACCTTC. Amino acid sequence: CASSTGTFGYTF. The V gene is TRBV7-9, the J gene TRBJ1-2, with a possible D match to TRBD1 (6 bases). The CDR3 has 12 residues. Trimming took off 6 bases at V and 7 bases at J, with 12 bases between the two ends. CDR1 is SEHNR and CDR2 is FQNEAQ in the germline V gene (reference sequence).

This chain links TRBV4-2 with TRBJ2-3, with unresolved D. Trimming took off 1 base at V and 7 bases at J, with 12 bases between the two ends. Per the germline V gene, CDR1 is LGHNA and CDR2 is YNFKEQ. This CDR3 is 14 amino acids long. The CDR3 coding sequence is TGTGCCAGCAGCCAAGGTCCCCAAGCATATACGCAGTATTTT. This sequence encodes CASSQGPQAYTQYF.

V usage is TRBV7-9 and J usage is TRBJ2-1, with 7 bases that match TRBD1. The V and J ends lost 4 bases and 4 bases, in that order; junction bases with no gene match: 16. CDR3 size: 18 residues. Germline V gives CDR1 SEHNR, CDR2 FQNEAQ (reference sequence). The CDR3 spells CASSYTRGLASRYNEQFF. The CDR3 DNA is TGTGCCAGCAGCTATACGAGGGGGCTTGCGAGTAGGTACAATGAGCAGTTCTTC. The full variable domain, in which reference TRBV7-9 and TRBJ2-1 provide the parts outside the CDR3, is DTGVSQNPRHKITKRGQNVTFRCDPISEHNRLYWYRQTLGQGPEFLTYFQNEAQLEKSRLLSDRFSAERPKGSFSTLEIQRTEQGDSAMYLCASSYTRGLASRYNEQFFGPGTRLTVL.

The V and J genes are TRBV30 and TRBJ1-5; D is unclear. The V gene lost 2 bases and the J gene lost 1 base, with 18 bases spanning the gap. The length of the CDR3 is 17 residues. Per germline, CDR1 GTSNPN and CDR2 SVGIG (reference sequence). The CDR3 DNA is TGTGCCTGGAGTAGAAGTGCACCGGGGAGGAGCAATCAGCCCCAGCATTTT. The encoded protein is CAWSRSAPGRSNQPQHF.

CDR3 in amino acids: CASSVGGTGEMAGANVLTF. CDR3 DNA: TGTGCCAGCAGCGTAGGAGGGACAGGGGAAATGGCTGGGGCCAACGTCCTGACTTTC. The chain joins TRBV9 to TRBJ2-6, with 10 bases aligning to TRBD1. V gave up 0 bases and J gave up 2 bases; unmatched junction bases: 8. The CDR3 spans 19 residues. Germline CDR1 reads SGDLS; CDR2 reads YYNGEE.

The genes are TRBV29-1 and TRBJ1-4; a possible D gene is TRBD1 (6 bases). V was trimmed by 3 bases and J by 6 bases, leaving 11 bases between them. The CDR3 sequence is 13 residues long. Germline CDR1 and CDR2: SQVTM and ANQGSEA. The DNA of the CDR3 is TGCAGCGTTGACTTCGAGGGGGATGAAAAACTGTTTTTT. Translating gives CSVDFEGDEKLFF.

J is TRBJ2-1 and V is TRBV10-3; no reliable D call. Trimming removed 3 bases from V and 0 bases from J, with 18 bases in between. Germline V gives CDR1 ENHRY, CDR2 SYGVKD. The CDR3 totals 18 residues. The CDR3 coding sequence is TGTGCCATCAGTGAAAGTGGGAAGTATGGGGACTCCTACAATGAGCAGTTCTTC. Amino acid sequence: CAISESGKYGDSYNEQFF.